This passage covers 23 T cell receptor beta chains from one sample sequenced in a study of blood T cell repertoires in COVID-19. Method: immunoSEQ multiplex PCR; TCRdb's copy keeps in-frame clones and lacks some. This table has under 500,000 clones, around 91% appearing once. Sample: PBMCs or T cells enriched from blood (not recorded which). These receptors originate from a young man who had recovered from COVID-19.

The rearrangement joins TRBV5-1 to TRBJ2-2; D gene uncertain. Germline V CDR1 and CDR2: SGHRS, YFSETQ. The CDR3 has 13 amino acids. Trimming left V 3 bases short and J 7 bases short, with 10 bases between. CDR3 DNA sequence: TGCGCCAGCAGCTCGCGGCAGAACGGGGAGCTGTTTTTT. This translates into CASSSRQNGELFF.

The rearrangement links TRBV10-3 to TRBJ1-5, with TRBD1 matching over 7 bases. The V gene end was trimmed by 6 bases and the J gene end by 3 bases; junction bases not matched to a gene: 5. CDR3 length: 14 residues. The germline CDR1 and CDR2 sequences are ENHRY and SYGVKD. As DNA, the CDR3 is TGTGCCATCAGCCCGGGACAGCCCAATCAGCCCCAGCATTTT. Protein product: CAISPGQPNQPQHF.

In nucleotides, the CDR3 is TGTGCCAGTAGTATTGGCCGGGAGGTCCAGCCCCAGCATTTT. This gives the protein CASSIGREVQPQHF. The chain couples TRBV19 to TRBJ1-5, with D uncertain. Trimming took 3 bases from V and 7 from J, leaving 13 bases between them. The CDR3 sequence is 14 residues long. In germline, CDR1 is LNHDA, CDR2 SQIVND (reference sequence).

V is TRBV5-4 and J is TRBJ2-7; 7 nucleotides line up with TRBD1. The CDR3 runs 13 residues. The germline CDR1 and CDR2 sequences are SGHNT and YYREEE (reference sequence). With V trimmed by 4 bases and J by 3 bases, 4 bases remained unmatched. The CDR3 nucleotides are TGTGCCAGCAGCGGATGGGACAGCTACGAGCAGTACTTC. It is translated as CASSGWDSYEQYF.

Written as DNA, the CDR3 is TGTGCCAGCAGCCAAGATAGGACAACCACCGGGGAGCTGTTTTTT. Translated: CASSQDRTTTGELFF. V usage is TRBV3-1 (or the pseudogene TRBV3-2) and J usage is TRBJ2-2, with D maybe TRBD1 (5 bases). Germline-derived CDR1 and CDR2 are LGHDT and YNNKEL (reference sequence). This CDR3 is 15 amino acids long. Trimming took off 0 bases at V and 4 bases at J, with 9 bases between the two ends.

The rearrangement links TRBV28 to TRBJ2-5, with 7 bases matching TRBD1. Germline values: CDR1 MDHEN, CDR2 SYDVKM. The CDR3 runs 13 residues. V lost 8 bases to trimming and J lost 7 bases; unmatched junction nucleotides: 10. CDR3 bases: TGTGCCAGCCGGAAGACAGGGACGGGGACCCAGTACTTC. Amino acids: CASRKTGTGTQYF.

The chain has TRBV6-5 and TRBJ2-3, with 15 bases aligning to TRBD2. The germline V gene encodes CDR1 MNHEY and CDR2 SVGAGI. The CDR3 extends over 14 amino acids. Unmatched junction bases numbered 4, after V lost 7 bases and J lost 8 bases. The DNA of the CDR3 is TGTGCCAGCATCGGACTAGCGGGAGGGGCTACGCAGTATTTT. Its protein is CASIGLAGGATQYF.

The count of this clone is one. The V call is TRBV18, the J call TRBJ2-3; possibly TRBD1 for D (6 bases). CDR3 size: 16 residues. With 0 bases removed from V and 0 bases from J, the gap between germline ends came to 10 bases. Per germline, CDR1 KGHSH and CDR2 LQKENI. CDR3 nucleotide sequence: TGTGCCAGCTCACCACCCGGGACACCGAGCACAGATACGCAGTATTTT. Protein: CASSPPGTPSTDTQYF.

CDR3 residues: CASSPGQGFNYGYTF. CDR3 nucleotide sequence: TGTGCCAGCAGCCCCGGACAGGGGTTTAACTATGGCTACACCTTC. The chain joins TRBV7-2 to TRBJ1-2, with 9 bases lining up with TRBD1. Germline lookup yields CDR1 SGHTA and CDR2 FQGNSA. The CDR3 runs to 15 residues. The ends lost 5 bases at V and 1 base at J; junction bases unmatched: 5. The full variable domain, with the rest looked up from reference TRBV7-2 and TRBJ1-2, is GAGVSQSPSNKVTEKGKDVELRCDPISGHTALYWYRQSLGQGLEFLIYFQGNSAPDKSGLPSDRFSAERTGGSVSTLTIQRTQQEDSAVYLCASSPGQGFNYGYTFGSGTRLTVV.

The CDR3 region is CATNRPGNEQFF. The CDR3 DNA follows: TGTGCCACCAATCGCCCGGGCAATGAGCAGTTCTTC. V is TRBV28 and J is TRBJ2-1; no reliable D call. Germline V gene lookup returns CDR1 MDHEN and CDR2 SYDVKM. The V gene lost 10 bases and the J gene lost 6 bases, with 13 bases spanning the gap. The CDR3 is made up of 12 amino acids.

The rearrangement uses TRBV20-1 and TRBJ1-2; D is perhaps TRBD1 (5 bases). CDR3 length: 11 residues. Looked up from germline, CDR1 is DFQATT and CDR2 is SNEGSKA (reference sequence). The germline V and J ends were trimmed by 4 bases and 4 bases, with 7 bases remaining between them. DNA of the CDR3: TGCAGTGCTACTCAGGGCTATGGCTACACCTTC. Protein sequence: CSATQGYGYTF.

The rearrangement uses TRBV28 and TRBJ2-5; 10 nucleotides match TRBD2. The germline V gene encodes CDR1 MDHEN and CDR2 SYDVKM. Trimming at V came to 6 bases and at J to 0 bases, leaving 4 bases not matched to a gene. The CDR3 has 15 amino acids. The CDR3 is CASRKLAGYQETQYF. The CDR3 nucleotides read TGTGCCAGCAGAAAACTAGCGGGATACCAAGAGACCCAGTACTTC.

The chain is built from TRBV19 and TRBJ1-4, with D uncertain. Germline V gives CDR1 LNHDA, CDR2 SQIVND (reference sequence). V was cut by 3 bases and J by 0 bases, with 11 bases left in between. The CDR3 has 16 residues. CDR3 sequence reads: CASSMRVSATNEKLFF. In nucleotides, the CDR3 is TGTGCCAGTAGTATGAGAGTCTCTGCAACTAATGAAAAACTGTTTTTT.

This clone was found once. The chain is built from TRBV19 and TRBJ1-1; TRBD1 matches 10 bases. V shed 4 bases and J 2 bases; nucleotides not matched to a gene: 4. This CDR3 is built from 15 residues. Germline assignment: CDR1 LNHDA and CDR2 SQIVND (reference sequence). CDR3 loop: CASSKGDRGNTEAFF. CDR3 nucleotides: TGTGCCAGTAGTAAGGGGGACAGGGGAAACACTGAAGCTTTCTTT.

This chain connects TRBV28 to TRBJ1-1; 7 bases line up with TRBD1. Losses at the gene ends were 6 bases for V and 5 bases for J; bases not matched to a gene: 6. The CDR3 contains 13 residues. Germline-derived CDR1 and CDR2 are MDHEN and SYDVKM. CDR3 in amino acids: CASSNTGETEAFF. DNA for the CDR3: TGTGCCAGCAGCAACACAGGGGAAACTGAAGCTTTCTTT.

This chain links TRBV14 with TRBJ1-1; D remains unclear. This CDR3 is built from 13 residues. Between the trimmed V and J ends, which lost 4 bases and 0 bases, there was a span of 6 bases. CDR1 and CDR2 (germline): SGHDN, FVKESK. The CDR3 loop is CASSLQLNTEAFF. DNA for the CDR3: TGTGCCAGCAGCCTACAGCTGAACACTGAAGCTTTCTTT.

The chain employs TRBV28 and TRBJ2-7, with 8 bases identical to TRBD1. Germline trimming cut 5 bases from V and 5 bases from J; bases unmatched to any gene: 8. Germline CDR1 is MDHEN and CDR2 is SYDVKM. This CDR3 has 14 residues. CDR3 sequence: CASSDNRGSDEQYF. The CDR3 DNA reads TGTGCCAGCAGTGATAACAGGGGGAGCGACGAGCAGTACTTC.

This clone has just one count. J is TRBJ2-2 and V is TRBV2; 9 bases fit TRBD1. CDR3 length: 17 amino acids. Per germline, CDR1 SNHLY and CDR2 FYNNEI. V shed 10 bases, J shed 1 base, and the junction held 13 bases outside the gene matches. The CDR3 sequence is CATLTNLDRGNTGELFF. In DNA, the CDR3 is TGTGCCACCCTAACCAATCTGGACAGGGGGAACACCGGGGAGCTGTTTTTT.

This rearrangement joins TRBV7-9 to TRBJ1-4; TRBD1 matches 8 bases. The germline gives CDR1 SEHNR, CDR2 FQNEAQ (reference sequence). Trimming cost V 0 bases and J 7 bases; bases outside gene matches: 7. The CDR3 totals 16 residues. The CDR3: CASSLALLDRAEKLFF. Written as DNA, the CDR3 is TGTGCCAGCAGCTTAGCGCTTCTGGACAGGGCTGAAAAACTGTTTTTT.

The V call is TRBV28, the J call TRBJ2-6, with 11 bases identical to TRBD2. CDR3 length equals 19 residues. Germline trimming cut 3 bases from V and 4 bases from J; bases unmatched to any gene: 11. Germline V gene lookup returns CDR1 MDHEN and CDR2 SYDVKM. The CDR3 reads CASSFILTSGSTGANVLTF. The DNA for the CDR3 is TGTGCCAGCAGTTTCATCCTTACTAGCGGGAGTACCGGGGCCAACGTCCTGACTTTC. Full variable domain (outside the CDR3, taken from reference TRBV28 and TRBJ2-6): DVKVTQSSRYLVKRTGEKVFLECVQDMDHENMFWYRQDPGLGLRLIYFSYDVKMKEKGDIPEGYSVSREKKERFSLILESASTNQTSMYLCASSFILTSGSTGANVLTFGAGSRLTVL.

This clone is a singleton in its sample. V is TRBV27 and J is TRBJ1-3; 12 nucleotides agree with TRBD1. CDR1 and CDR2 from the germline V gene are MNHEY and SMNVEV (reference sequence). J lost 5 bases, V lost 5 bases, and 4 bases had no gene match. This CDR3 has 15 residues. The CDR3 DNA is TGTGCCAGCAGTATGGGACAGGGGGCAAGAAACACCATATATTTT. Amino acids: CASSMGQGARNTIYF.

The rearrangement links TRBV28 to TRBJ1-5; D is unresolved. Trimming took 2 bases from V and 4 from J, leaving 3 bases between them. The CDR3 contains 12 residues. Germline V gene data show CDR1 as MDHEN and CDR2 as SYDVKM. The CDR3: CASSLQNQPQHF. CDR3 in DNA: TGTGCCAGCAGTTTACAGAATCAGCCCCAGCATTTT.

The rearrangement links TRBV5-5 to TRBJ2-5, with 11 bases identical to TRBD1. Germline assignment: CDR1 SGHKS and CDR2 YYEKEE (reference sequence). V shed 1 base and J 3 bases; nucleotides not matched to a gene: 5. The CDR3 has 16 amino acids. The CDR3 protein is CASSLRMGQGEETQYF. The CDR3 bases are TGTGCCAGCAGCTTGCGAATGGGACAGGGGGAAGAGACCCAGTACTTC.